These 20 T cell receptor beta chains originate from one sample sequenced in a study of identical twins. MiXCR, run by TCRdb on the 5' RACE reads, gives a single entry per CDR3 protein. This sample has 400,000 to 600,000 distinct CDR3 sequences, with around 20% found just once. This sample was also put to use in a study of yellow fever vaccine responses in identical twins.

Material for sequencing was CD4+ T cells sorted from blood. The receptors here all came from a woman aged 18-35 years in good health.

The J gene is TRBJ2-7, the V gene TRBV10-1; D uncertain. This CDR3 comprises 15 residues. The V end was cut by 6 bases, the J end by 2 bases, with 17 bases between. CDR1 WNHNN and CDR2 SYGVQD come from the germline V gene (reference sequence). CDR3 protein: CASSPVSTETYEQYF. The CDR3 nucleotides are TGCGCCAGCAGCCCCGTTTCTACAGAAACCTACGAGCAGTACTTC.

The V gene is TRBV5-1, the J gene TRBJ2-7, with 9 bases matching TRBD2. CDR3 length: 15 amino acids. Germline values: CDR1 SGHRS, CDR2 YFSETQ. J lost 0 bases, V lost 0 bases, and 1 base had no gene match. The CDR3, as DNA: TGCGCCAGCAGCTTGGGGACTAGCGTCTCCTACGAGCAGTACTTC. Protein: CASSLGTSVSYEQYF.

CDR3 loop: CASSQLSGLSYNEQFF. The CDR3 nucleotides are TGTGCCAGCAGCCAATTGTCAGGACTTTCCTACAATGAGCAGTTCTTC. The chain has TRBV3-1 and TRBJ2-1, with D possibly TRBD2 on 5 matching bases. The germline V and J ends were trimmed by 2 bases and 1 base, with 12 bases remaining between them. This CDR3 spans 16 amino acids. Germline V gives CDR1 LGHDT, CDR2 YNNKEL (reference sequence).

The table lists this clonotype with a few counts. The chain links TRBV25-1 to TRBJ2-7; D is ambiguous. The CDR3 runs to 16 residues. The germline CDR1 and CDR2 sequences are MGHDK and SYGVNS. Trimming took 3 bases from V and 0 from J, leaving 15 bases between them. CDR3 bases: TGTGCCAGCAGTGACCCAGCAGTCAAAAACTCCTACGAGCAGTACTTC. It is translated as CASSDPAVKNSYEQYF.

In this sample, this clonotype turned up a few times. This rearrangement joins TRBV27 to TRBJ1-1; a weak D match, TRBD1 (5 bases). The CDR3 totals 14 residues. The V gene's germline CDR1 is MNHEY and CDR2 SMNVEV (reference sequence). V was trimmed by 6 bases and J by 0 bases, leaving 11 bases between them. CDR3: CASSGTGLNTEAFF. The CDR3 nucleotides read TGTGCCAGCAGCGGGACCGGATTGAACACTGAAGCTTTCTTT.

This chain connects TRBV7-8 to TRBJ2-3; D is perhaps TRBD2 (6 bases). The CDR3 spans 15 residues. The V gene lost 2 bases and the J gene lost 0 bases, with 9 bases spanning the gap. Germline lookup yields CDR1 SGHVS and CDR2 FQNEAQ. As DNA, the CDR3 is TGTGCCAGCAGCTTATTAGCGGCGAGCACAGATACGCAGTATTTT. The encoded protein is CASSLLAASTDTQYF.

The chain uses TRBV29-1 and TRBJ2-2; TRBD1 agrees at 7 bases. The CDR3 runs to 14 residues. CDR1 and CDR2 (germline): SQVTM, ANQGSEA. V trimming: 6 bases; J trimming: 0 bases; junction bases outside the gene matches: 4. In nucleotides, the CDR3 is TGCAGCGTAACCGGGACAGCGAACACCGGGGAGCTGTTTTTT. It translates to CSVTGTANTGELFF.

J is TRBJ2-3 and V is TRBV7-2, with a tentative D call TRBD2 (6 bases). V was pared by 2 bases and J by 2 bases, with 11 bases between. Germline CDR1 SGHTA, CDR2 FQGNSA. The CDR3 has 15 residues. CDR3 sequence (DNA): TGTGCCAGCAGCTTACGGGAGATCTTCACAGATACGCAGTATTTT. Translated: CASSLREIFTDTQYF.

The rearrangement links TRBV11-2 to TRBJ2-5; D is perhaps TRBD2 (6 bases). The V and J ends lost 1 base and 0 bases respectively, with 12 bases between them. Germline CDR1 is SGHAT and CDR2 is FQNNGV. The CDR3 has 16 residues. This CDR3 is CASSLAGTLYQETQYF. The CDR3 region has the DNA TGTGCCAGCAGCTTAGCAGGGACTCTTTACCAAGAGACCCAGTACTTC.

The chain combines TRBV10-1 with TRBJ2-1; 10 bases agree with TRBD2. V dropped 4 bases and J dropped 7; count of bases not matched to a gene: 7. Germline V gene sequence: CDR1 WNHNN, CDR2 SYGVQD (reference sequence). The CDR3 runs 15 residues. In nucleotides, the CDR3 is TGCGCCAGCAGTGCGGGAGCTAGCGGGGGTAATGAGCAGTTCTTC. Translating gives CASSAGASGGNEQFF.

The J gene is TRBJ1-2, the V gene TRBV12-3 or TRBV12-4; no reliable D call. V was pared by 5 bases and J by 5 bases, with 6 bases between. This CDR3 is 11 amino acids long. The CDR3 DNA is TGTGCCAGCAGTACAGCTTATGGCTACACCTTC. Translation gives CASSTAYGYTF.

The chain combines TRBV29-1 with TRBJ2-7, with 13 bases aligning to TRBD2. Looked up from germline, CDR1 is SQVTM and CDR2 is ANQGSEA. V lost 6 bases, J lost 6 bases, and 8 bases stayed unmatched. The CDR3 has 14 residues. The CDR3 DNA reads TGCAGCGTGCAAGGACTAGCGGGAGTTAGCGAGCAGTACTTC. It yields the protein CSVQGLAGVSEQYF.

This sequence joins TRBV19 and TRBJ2-4; 9 bases agree with TRBD1. CDR1 is LNHDA and CDR2 is SQIVND in the germline V gene (reference sequence). The CDR3 has 13 residues. Trimming cost V 5 bases and J 7 bases; bases outside gene matches: 3. CDR3 in amino acids: CASSDRGINIQYF. CDR3 coding DNA: TGTGCCAGTAGTGACAGGGGGATCAACATTCAGTACTTC.

This clonotype turned up a few times. V usage is TRBV5-1 and J usage is TRBJ2-3; 14 bases agree with TRBD2. The CDR3 runs to 15 residues. The germline gives CDR1 SGHRS, CDR2 YFSETQ. Trimming cost V 8 bases and J 5 bases; bases outside gene matches: 7. CDR3 bases: TGCGCCAGTCGACTAGCGGGAGGGCGGATAGATACGCAGTATTTT. This encodes CASRLAGGRIDTQYF.

The V and J genes are TRBV11-3 and TRBJ2-2; no clear D gene. Germline-derived CDR1 and CDR2 are SGHNT and YENEEA. V lost 0 bases to trimming and J lost 10 bases, with 9 bases between them. There are 13 residues in the CDR3. The CDR3 bases are TGTGCCAGCAGCTTAGAAGGGTTGCCGGAGCTGTTTTTT. Protein sequence: CASSLEGLPELFF.

In this sample, this clonotype turned up a few times. This chain uses TRBV4-2 with TRBJ2-4; TRBD2 aligns across 14 bases. The CDR3 contains 18 residues. Germline lookup yields CDR1 LGHNA and CDR2 YNFKEQ. V was pared by 0 bases and J by 0 bases, with 1 base of the junction left unmatched. DNA for the CDR3: TGTGCCAGCAGCCAAGAGACTAGCGGGGGGGTAGCCAAAAACATTCAGTACTTC. Its protein is CASSQETSGGVAKNIQYF.

The chain joins TRBV20-1 to TRBJ1-1; D might be TRBD1 (5 bases). This CDR3 contains 12 residues. Germline CDR1 DFQATT, CDR2 SNEGSKA (reference sequence). The V end was cut by 8 bases, the J end by 4 bases, with 14 bases between. This CDR3 is CSPALGGTEAFF. The CDR3 DNA is TGCAGTCCTGCTTTGGGGGGCACTGAAGCTTTCTTT.

The chain joins TRBV7-2 to TRBJ2-1; TRBD2 matches at 9 bases. CDR3 length: 15 residues. The ends lost 1 base at V and 4 bases at J; junction bases unmatched: 2. CDR1 and CDR2 from the germline V gene are SGHTA and FQGNSA. The CDR3 loop is CASSLVAGVYNEQFF. The CDR3 coding sequence is TGTGCCAGCAGCTTAGTAGCGGGGGTGTACAATGAGCAGTTCTTC.

This clonotype turned up a few times. The V and J genes are TRBV15 and TRBJ2-1; 10 bases line up with TRBD2. The J segment lost 7 bases and the V segment lost 6 bases, leaving 15 bases of the junction unmatched. Germline V CDR1 and CDR2: LNHNV, YYDKDF (reference sequence). This CDR3 comprises 17 residues. CDR3 in amino acids: CATRKEISPSGSNEQFF. Here the CDR3 DNA reads TGTGCCACCAGGAAGGAGATTTCGCCTAGCGGGAGTAATGAGCAGTTCTTC.

This clonotype has more than one count but fewer than ten. The junction differs from germline at one of its ends, possibly a read error. The V call is TRBV5-1, the J call TRBJ2-5, with D uncertain. Germline V gene data show CDR1 as SGHRS and CDR2 as YFSETQ. CDR3 size: 14 residues. This chain's CDR3 is CASSLGQDQETQYF. The CDR3 DNA reads TGTGCCAGCAGTTTGGGTCAGGACCAAGAGACCCAGTACTTC.